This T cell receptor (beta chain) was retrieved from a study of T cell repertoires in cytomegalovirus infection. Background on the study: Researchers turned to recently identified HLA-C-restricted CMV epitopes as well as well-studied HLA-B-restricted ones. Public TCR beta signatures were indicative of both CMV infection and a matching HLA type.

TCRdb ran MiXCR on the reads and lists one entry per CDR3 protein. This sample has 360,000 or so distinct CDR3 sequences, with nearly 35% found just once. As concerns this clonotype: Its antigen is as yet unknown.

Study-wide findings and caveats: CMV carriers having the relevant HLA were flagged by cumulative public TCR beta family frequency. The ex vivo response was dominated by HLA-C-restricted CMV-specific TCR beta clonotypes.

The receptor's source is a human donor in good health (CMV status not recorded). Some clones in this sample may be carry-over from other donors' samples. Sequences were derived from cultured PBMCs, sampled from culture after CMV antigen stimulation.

DNA for the CDR3: TGTGCCAGCAGTTACTCTCCGGGACAGGCTGGGGCCAACGTCCTGACTTTC. It yields the protein CASSYSPGQAGANVLTF. The J gene is TRBJ2-6, the V gene TRBV6-5, with TRBD1 matching over 8 bases. The CDR3 is 17 residues long. Per germline, CDR1 MNHEY and CDR2 SVGAGI. V shed 0 bases, J shed 2 bases, and the junction held 3 bases outside the gene matches.